The T cell receptor (beta chain) described here comes from a study of post-analysis software for immune sequencing data. Study-wide context: Relapsing-remitting, secondary progressive and progressive-relapsing courses of multiple sclerosis were included.

This CDR3 region has 16 residues. Germline CDR1 WNHNN, CDR2 SYGVQD (reference sequence). J gave up 3 bases and V 4 bases, and 5 bases lay outside the gene matches. Study-wide findings and caveats: The authors found that F measure strongly co-clustered same-batch samples. About five TRBV segments appeared more often in patients than in controls, and TRBV5-6, TRBV5-1 and TRBV20-1 were among these. Normalized Chao1 diversity in multiple sclerosis patients fell significantly below that of controls.

TCR beta cDNA libraries had unique molecular identifiers. cDNA molecules numbering approximately 500,000 came from around 0.96 to 9.9 million T cells. TCRdb analysed the PCR reads with MiXCR anew, one entry per CDR3 protein. The top ten clones hold roughly 5% of a sample with 700,000 to 900,000 distinct CDR3 sequences, about 43% of them seen once. Details on this clonotype: What it binds is not known.

The material sequenced was blood. The origin of this receptor is a girl aged 5-17 years with multiple sclerosis. The rearrangement joins TRBV10-1 to TRBJ2-4; TRBD1 agrees at 11 bases. The CDR3: CASSGGQGEDKNIQYF. The CDR3 region has the DNA TGCGCCAGCAGTGGGGGACAGGGGGAGGACAAAAACATTCAGTACTTC.